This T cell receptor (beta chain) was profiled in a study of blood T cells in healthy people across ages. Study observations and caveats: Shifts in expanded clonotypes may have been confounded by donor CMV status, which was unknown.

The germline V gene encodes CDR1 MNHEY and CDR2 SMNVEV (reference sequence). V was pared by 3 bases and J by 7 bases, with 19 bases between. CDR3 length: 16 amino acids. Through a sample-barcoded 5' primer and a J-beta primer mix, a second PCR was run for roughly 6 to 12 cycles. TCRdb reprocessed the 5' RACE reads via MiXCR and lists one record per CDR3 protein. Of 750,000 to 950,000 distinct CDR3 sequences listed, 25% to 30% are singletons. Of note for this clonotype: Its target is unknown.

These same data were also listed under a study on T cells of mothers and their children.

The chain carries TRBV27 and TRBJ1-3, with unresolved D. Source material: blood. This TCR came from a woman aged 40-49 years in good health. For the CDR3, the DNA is TGTGCCAGCAGTTTCCTAGGACTAATTAGTTGGAACACCATATATTTT. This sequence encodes CASSFLGLISWNTIYF.